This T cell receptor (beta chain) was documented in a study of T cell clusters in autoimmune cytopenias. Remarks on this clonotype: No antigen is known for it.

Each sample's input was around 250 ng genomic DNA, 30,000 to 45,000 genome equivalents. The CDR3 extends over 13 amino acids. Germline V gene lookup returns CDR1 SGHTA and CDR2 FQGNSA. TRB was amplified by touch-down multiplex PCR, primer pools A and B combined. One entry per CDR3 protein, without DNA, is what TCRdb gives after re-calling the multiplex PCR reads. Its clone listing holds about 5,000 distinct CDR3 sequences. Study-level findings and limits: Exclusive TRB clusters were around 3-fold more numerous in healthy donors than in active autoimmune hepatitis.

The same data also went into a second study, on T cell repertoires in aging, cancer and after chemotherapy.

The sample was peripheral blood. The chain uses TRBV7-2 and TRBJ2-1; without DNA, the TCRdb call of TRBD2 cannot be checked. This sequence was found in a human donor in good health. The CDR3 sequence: CASSFGGTNEQFF.